This T cell receptor (beta chain) emerged from a study of blood T cell repertoires in COVID-19. Data came from immunoSEQ multiplex PCR; TCRdb stores just in-frame clones and leaves some out. Among around 200,000 clones, about 82% were seen once, and the ten largest hold 5.6%. Germline lookup yields CDR1 MNHNY and CDR2 SVGAGI (reference sequence). V was trimmed by 5 bases and J by 2 bases, leaving 18 bases between them. The CDR3 runs 17 residues. The sequence came from a man in his forties with acute COVID-19. The sample comprised PBMCs or T cells enriched from blood (not recorded which). This chain uses TRBV6-6 with TRBJ2-2; the D gene is possibly TRBD2 (6 bases). CDR3 in amino acids: CASSLKRAVSNTGELFF. The CDR3 DNA is TGTGCCAGCAGTCTAAAGCGGGCAGTGAGTAACACCGGGGAGCTGTTTTTT.